This T cell receptor (beta chain) is from a study of blood T cell repertoires in COVID-19. Across the study: COVID-19 samples from acute and convalescent phases originated in the United States, Italy and Spain.

The data were produced by immunoSEQ multiplex PCR, yet TCRdb's version contains in-frame clones alone and is incomplete. In the table there are approximately 94,000 clones, around 88% of which are singletons. The receptor was isolated from a human donor in a cohort sampled during active COVID-19. What was sequenced was peripheral blood.

The CDR3 region has the DNA TGTGCCAGCAGCCTCAGCGGGTCCGTCGAGCAGTACTTC. This gives the protein CASSLSGSVEQYF. The chain is built from TRBV27 and TRBJ2-7; tentatively, D is TRBD2 (6 bases). Germline-derived CDR1 and CDR2 are MNHEY and SMNVEV (reference sequence). The CDR3 loop spans 13 amino acids. Trimming took off 6 bases at V and 6 bases at J, with 15 bases between the two ends.